The sample holds one count of the clone carrying this T cell receptor beta chain. Its antigen is not known. The data were produced by immunoSEQ multiplex PCR, yet TCRdb's version contains in-frame clones alone and is incomplete. Of over 9,500 clones in the sample, just under 30% are singletons; the top ten hold roughly 5.2%. The sample originates from a study of T cells in localized non-small cell lung cancer. Study-wide results and caveats: A median of 57 of the top 100 tumor clones appeared in adjacent lung, which was paired and uninvolved.

Source: lung tumor tissue, taken before any cancer treatment. The TCR sequence derives from a man aged 35-75 years with stage I lung adenocarcinoma.

CDR3 sequence reads: CASSPDRAPTEAFF. CDR3 DNA: TGTGCCAGCTCCCCGGACAGGGCCCCCACTGAAGCTTTCTTT. The chain couples TRBV18 to TRBJ1-1, with TRBD1 matching over 8 bases. With V trimmed by 6 bases and J by 4 bases, 7 bases remained unmatched. In germline, CDR1 is KGHSH, CDR2 LQKENI. The CDR3 loop spans 14 amino acids.